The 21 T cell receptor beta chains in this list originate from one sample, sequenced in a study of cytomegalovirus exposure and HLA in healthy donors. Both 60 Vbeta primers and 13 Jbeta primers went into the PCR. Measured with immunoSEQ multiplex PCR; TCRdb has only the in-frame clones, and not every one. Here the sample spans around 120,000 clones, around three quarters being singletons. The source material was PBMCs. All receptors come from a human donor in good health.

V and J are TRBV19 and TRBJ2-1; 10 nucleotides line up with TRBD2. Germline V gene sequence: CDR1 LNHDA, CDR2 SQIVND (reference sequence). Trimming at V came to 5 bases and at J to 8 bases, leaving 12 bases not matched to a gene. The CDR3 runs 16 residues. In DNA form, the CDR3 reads TGTGCCAGTAGTTTCAATCTAGCGGGAGAAAGGTATGAGCAGTTCTTC. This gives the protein CASSFNLAGERYEQFF. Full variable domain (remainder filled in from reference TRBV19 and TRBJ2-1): DGGITQSPKYLFRKEGQNVTLSCEQNLNHDAMYWYRQDPGQGLRLIYYSQIVNDFQKGDIAEGYSVSREKKESFPLTVTSAQKNPTAFYLCASSFNLAGERYEQFFGPGTRLTVL.

CDR3 DNA: TGCGCCAGCAGCTCCCGGCCAGGGGAGGGAAACACCATATATTTT. Translating it yields CASSSRPGEGNTIYF. This chain connects TRBV4-1 to TRBJ1-3; a weak D match, TRBD1 (6 bases). V was cut by 5 bases and J by 4 bases, with 15 bases left in between. The CDR3 consists of 15 residues. From germline, CDR1 is MGHRA and CDR2 YSYEKL.

The CDR3 protein is CASSEGKTGGFTDTQYF. The CDR3 bases are TGTGCCAGCAGTGAAGGAAAGACAGGGGGATTCACAGATACGCAGTATTTT. The rearrangement uses TRBV2 and TRBJ2-3, with TRBD1 matching over 9 bases. This CDR3 region has 17 residues. Per the germline V gene, CDR1 is SNHLY and CDR2 is FYNNEI. Trimming cost V 1 base and J 2 bases; bases outside gene matches: 7.

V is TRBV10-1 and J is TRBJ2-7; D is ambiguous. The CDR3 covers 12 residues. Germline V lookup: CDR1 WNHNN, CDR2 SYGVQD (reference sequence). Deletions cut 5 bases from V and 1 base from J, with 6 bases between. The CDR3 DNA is TGCGCCAGCAGTCCCGGGTCCTACGAGCAGTACTTC. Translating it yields CASSPGSYEQYF.

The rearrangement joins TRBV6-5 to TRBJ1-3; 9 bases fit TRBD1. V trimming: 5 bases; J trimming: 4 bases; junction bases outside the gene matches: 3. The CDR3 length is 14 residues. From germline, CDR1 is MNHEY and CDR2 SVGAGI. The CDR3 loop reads CASSEGTGGNTIYF. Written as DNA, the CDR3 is TGTGCCAGCAGTGAAGGGACAGGGGGAAACACCATATATTTT.

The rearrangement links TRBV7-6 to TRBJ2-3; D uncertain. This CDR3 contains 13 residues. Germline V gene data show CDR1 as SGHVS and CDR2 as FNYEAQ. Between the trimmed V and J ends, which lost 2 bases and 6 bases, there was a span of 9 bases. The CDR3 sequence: CASSLSVGDTQYF. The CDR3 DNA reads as TGTGCCAGCAGCTTATCTGTCGGGGATACGCAGTATTTT.

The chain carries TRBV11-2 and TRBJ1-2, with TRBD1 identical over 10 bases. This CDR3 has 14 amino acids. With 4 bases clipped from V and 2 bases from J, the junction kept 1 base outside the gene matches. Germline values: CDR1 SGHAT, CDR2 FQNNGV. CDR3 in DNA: TGTGCCAGCAGCTCGGGACAGGGGAACTATGGCTACACCTTC. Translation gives CASSSGQGNYGYTF.

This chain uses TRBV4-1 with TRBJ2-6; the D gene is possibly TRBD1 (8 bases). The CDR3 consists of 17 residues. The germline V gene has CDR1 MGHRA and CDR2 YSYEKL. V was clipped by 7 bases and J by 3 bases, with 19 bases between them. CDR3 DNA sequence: TGCGCCAGCACGCCCCAGGGGGCGGGAGATGGGGCCAACGTCCTGACTTTC. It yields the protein CASTPQGAGDGANVLTF.

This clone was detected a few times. CDR3 nucleotides: TGTGCCAGTAGTAGACGTGGGGGGGCCGGCACAGATACGCAGTATTTT. It specifies CASSRRGGAGTDTQYF. The chain recombines TRBV19 with TRBJ2-3, with D tentatively TRBD2 (7 bases). The V gene's germline CDR1 is LNHDA and CDR2 SQIVND (reference sequence). V was cut by 4 bases and J by 1 base, with 15 bases left in between. The CDR3 is 16 residues long.

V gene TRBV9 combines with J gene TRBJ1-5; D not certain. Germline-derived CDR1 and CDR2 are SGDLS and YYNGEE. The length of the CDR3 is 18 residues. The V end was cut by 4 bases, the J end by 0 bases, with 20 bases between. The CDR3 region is CASSPEDGEKYSNQPQHF. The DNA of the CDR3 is TGTGCCAGCAGCCCCGAGGACGGGGAAAAATATAGCAATCAGCCCCAGCATTTT.

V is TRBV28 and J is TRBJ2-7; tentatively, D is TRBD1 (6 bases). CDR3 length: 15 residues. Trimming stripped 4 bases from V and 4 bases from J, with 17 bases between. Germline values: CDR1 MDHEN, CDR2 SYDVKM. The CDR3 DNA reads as TGTGCCAGCAGTTCTTCCAGGGGTGGAGTATACGAGCAGTACTTC. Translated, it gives CASSSSRGGVYEQYF. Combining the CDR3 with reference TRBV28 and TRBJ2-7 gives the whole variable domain DVKVTQSSRYLVKRTGEKVFLECVQDMDHENMFWYRQDPGLGLRLIYFSYDVKMKEKGDIPEGYSVSREKKERFSLILESASTNQTSMYLCASSSSRGGVYEQYFGPGTRLTVT.

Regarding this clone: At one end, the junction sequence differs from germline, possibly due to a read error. The CDR3 DNA sequence: TGTGCCAGCGGTGACAGGACAGACAAAGCCAAAAACATTCAGTACTTC. This encodes CASGDRTDKAKNIQYF. The J gene is TRBJ2-4, the V gene TRBV2; possible D gene TRBD1, 6 bases. The CDR3 is made up of 16 amino acids. Germline V gene lookup returns CDR1 SNHLY and CDR2 FYNNEI.

DNA for the CDR3: TGTGCCAGCAGCTTGAGGGAAGGAGCTGAAGCTTTCTTT. Translation: CASSLREGAEAFF. The chain uses TRBV7-6 and TRBJ1-1; D remains unclear. V lost 3 bases and J lost 6, with 11 bases in between. CDR1 SGHVS and CDR2 FNYEAQ come from the germline V gene. The CDR3 runs 13 residues.

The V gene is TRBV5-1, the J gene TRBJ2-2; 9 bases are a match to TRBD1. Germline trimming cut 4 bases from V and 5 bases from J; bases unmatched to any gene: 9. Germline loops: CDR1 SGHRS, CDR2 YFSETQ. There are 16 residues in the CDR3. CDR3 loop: CASSPGQGPGTGELFF. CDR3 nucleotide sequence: TGCGCCAGCAGCCCAGGACAGGGGCCCGGGACCGGGGAGCTGTTTTTT.

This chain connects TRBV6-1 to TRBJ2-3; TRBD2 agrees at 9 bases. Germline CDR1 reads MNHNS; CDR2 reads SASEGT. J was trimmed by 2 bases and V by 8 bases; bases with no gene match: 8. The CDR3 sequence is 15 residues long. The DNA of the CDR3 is TGTGCCAGCCCTGGTACTAGCGGGTCCACAGATACGCAGTATTTT. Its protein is CASPGTSGSTDTQYF.

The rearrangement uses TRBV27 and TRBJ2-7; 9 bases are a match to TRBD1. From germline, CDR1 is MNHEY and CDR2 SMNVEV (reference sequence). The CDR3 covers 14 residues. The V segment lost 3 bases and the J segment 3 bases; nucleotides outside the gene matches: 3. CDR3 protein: CASSFLGQGYEQYF. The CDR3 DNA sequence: TGTGCCAGCAGTTTTCTGGGACAGGGCTACGAGCAGTACTTC.

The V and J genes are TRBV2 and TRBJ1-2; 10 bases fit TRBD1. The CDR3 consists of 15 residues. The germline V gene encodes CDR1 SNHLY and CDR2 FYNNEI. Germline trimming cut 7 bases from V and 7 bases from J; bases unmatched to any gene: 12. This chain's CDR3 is CASNLLGQGVAGYTF. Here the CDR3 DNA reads TGTGCCAGCAATCTCCTCGGACAGGGGGTCGCTGGCTACACCTTC.

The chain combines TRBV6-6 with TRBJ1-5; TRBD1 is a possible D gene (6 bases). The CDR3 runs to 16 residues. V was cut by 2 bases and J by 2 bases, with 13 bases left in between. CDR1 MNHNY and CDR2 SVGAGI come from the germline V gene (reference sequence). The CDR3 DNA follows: TGTGCCAGCAGTTACCCCAGGGGTATGGGCAATCAGCCCCAGCATTTT. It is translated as CASSYPRGMGNQPQHF.

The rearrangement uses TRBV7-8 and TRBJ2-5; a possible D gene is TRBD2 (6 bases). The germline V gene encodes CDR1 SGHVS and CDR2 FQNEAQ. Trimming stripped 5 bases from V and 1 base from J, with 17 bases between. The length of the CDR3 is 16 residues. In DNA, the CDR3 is TGTGCCAGCAGCCCTTGGAGGGAGGTGGGCCAAGAGACCCAGTACTTC. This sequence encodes CASSPWREVGQETQYF.

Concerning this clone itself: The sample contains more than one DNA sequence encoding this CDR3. The CDR3 sequence: CASSLNRGRELFF. The CDR3 coding sequence is TGTGCCAGCAGCTTAAACAGGGGTCGAGAGCTGTTTTTT. The chain employs TRBV7-9 and TRBJ2-2, with 7 bases fitting TRBD1. The V gene's germline CDR1 is SEHNR and CDR2 FQNEAQ (reference sequence). This CDR3 is built from 13 residues. Trimming cost V 2 bases and J 11 bases; bases outside gene matches: 5.

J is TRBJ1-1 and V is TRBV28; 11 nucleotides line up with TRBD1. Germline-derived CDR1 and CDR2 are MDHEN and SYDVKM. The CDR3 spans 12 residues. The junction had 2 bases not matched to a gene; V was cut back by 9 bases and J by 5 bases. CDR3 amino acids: CASGTGGTEAFF. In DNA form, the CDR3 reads TGTGCCAGTGGGACAGGGGGAACTGAAGCTTTCTTT. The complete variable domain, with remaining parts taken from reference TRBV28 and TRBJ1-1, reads DVKVTQSSRYLVKRTGEKVFLECVQDMDHENMFWYRQDPGLGLRLIYFSYDVKMKEKGDIPEGYSVSREKKERFSLILESASTNQTSMYLCASGTGGTEAFFGQGTRLTVV.